Below, 28 T cell receptor beta chains from the same sample are listed, as sequenced in a study of CD8 T cells in Susac syndrome. An amount of RNA that ranged from roughly 0.45 to 1 ug was reverse transcribed with random hexamers. TCRdb independently ran MiXCR on the immunoSEQ multiplex PCR reads; one entry per CDR3 protein. Here the sample spans under 90,000 distinct CDR3 sequences, 85% to 95% being singletons. Sequenced sample: CD4+ T cells from PBMCs. These receptors originate from a human donor with Susac syndrome.

This clonotype was detected only once. The rearrangement uses TRBV18 and TRBJ2-7, with D perhaps matching TRBD1 (6 bases). The CDR3 runs 14 residues. V lost 4 bases, J lost 1 base, and 11 bases lay in between. The V gene's germline CDR1 is KGHSH and CDR2 LQKENI. The CDR3 DNA is TGTGCCAGCTCACACGACAGGATTTCCTACGAGCAGTACTTC. Amino acids: CASSHDRISYEQYF.

The rearrangement uses TRBV6-5 and TRBJ1-3, with 7 bases lining up with TRBD1. The CDR3 contains 19 residues. V lost 2 bases, J lost 0 bases, and 13 bases stayed unmatched. Germline CDR1 MNHEY, CDR2 SVGAGI. The CDR3 nucleotides read TGTGCCAGCAGTTACAACCTACTCTCCACAGGGGTCTCTGGAAACACCATATATTTT. Translated: CASSYNLLSTGVSGNTIYF.

The count of this clonotype is one. This rearrangement joins TRBV12-3 or TRBV12-4 to TRBJ1-4, with D perhaps matching TRBD1 (5 bases). This CDR3 has 17 amino acids. V was cut by 1 base and J by 5 bases, with 17 bases left in between. The CDR3 sequence is CASSLGGPTGRNEKLFF. The CDR3 DNA is TGTGCCAGCAGTTTAGGGGGCCCAACGGGACGGAATGAAAAACTGTTTTTT.

This sequence joins TRBV12-3 or TRBV12-4 and TRBJ2-1, with TRBD2 matching 12 bases. The CDR3 contains 19 residues. V lost 8 bases to trimming and J lost 6 bases; unmatched junction nucleotides: 20. CDR3 coding DNA: TGTGCCAGCTCTAAAGGAACTAGCGGGAGGTTGATGGGGGGCAATGAGCAGTTCTTC. This sequence encodes CASSKGTSGRLMGGNEQFF.

The V gene is TRBV28, the J gene TRBJ2-7, with 12 positions matching TRBD1. The V gene end was trimmed by 5 bases and the J gene end by 4 bases; junction bases not matched to a gene: 9. This CDR3 is 16 amino acids long. Germline V CDR1 and CDR2: MDHEN, SYDVKM. In DNA form, the CDR3 reads TGTGCCAGCAGTCCCTTCCCGGGACAGGGGGCTTACGAGCAGTACTTC. Translated: CASSPFPGQGAYEQYF.

V and J are TRBV28 and TRBJ1-5; D is unclear. Trimming removed 5 bases at V and 1 base at J, with 12 bases between. The CDR3 spans 15 residues. CDR1 MDHEN and CDR2 SYDVKM come from the germline V gene. CDR3 protein: CASSLIGRSNQPQHF. The CDR3 region has the DNA TGTGCCAGCAGTCTCATCGGACGGAGCAATCAGCCCCAGCATTTT.

Only one count was recorded for this clonotype. This chain joins TRBV6-2 or TRBV6-3 and TRBJ1-2; D unclear. The V gene lost 7 bases and the J gene lost 9 bases, with 18 bases spanning the gap. Germline CDR1 is MNHEY and CDR2 is SVGEGT. CDR3 length equals 13 residues. The CDR3 loop reads CASKGGLRRSYTF. CDR3 nucleotides: TGTGCCAGCAAGGGTGGCCTCAGGAGGAGCTACACCTTC.

The chain joins TRBV12-3 or TRBV12-4 to TRBJ2-5; unclear D gene. The CDR3 is 16 residues long. V shed 4 bases and J shed 5 bases, with 20 bases lying between them. In nucleotides, the CDR3 is TGTGCCAGCAGTTCCTGGAGTACCGGTGGATTCGAGACCCAGTACTTC. Protein product: CASSSWSTGGFETQYF.

V usage is TRBV24-1 and J usage is TRBJ2-6; D unresolved. Germline lookup yields CDR1 KGHDR and CDR2 SFDVKD. This CDR3 spans 18 amino acids. V was clipped by 5 bases and J by 5 bases, with 21 bases between them. Here the CDR3 DNA reads TGTGCCACCAGTGTTAGACATAGTCAACAAAGTCGGGCCAACGTCCTGACTTTC. Protein: CATSVRHSQQSRANVLTF.

This clonotype was detected once. This chain uses TRBV5-1 with TRBJ1-2, with 7 positions matching TRBD1. The trim removed 1 base at V and 4 bases at J, leaving 4 bases unmatched. From germline, CDR1 is SGHRS and CDR2 YFSETQ. The CDR3 consists of 14 residues. The chain's CDR3 is CASSLYRDSYGYTF. The CDR3 DNA follows: TGCGCCAGCAGCTTGTACCGGGACAGCTATGGCTACACCTTC.

This clonotype was seen only once. The V and J genes are TRBV3-1 and TRBJ2-3; D is perhaps TRBD1 (6 bases). Germline-derived CDR1 and CDR2 are LGHDT and YNNKEL (reference sequence). The CDR3 length is 15 residues. The ends were cut back, 3 bases at V and 0 bases at J, with 10 bases in the middle. Here the CDR3 reads CASSHRTASTDTQYF. The CDR3, as DNA: TGTGCCAGCAGCCATCGGACAGCTAGCACAGATACGCAGTATTTT.

V and J are TRBV5-1 and TRBJ2-7, with a possible D match to TRBD2 (6 bases). This CDR3 has 15 residues. V was shortened by 2 bases and J by 0 bases, with 12 bases between the two germline ends. Germline CDR1 SGHRS, CDR2 YFSETQ. CDR3 amino acids: CASSFVAGSSYEQYF. The DNA for the CDR3 is TGCGCCAGCAGCTTTGTGGCGGGAAGCTCCTACGAGCAGTACTTC.

The J gene is TRBJ2-7, the V gene TRBV6-2 or TRBV6-3; D could derive from TRBD1 or TRBD2 (5 bases each). The CDR3 length is 14 residues. The germline V gene encodes CDR1 MNHEY and CDR2 SVGEGT. V lost 6 bases and J 3 bases, leaving 15 bases between the germline ends. CDR3 bases: TGTGCCAGCAGCAGCTTAACGGGACGCTACGAGCAGTACTTC. It yields the protein CASSSLTGRYEQYF.

In this sample, this clonotype turned up a few times. V is TRBV7-8 and J is TRBJ2-5; 11 bases are shared with TRBD2. The V gene end was trimmed by 11 bases and the J gene end by 5 bases; junction bases not matched to a gene: 4. Per germline, CDR1 SGHVS and CDR2 FQNEAQ. This CDR3 contains 12 residues. The CDR3 DNA reads as TGTGCCGTTAGCGGGGGGGGTGAGACCCAGTACTTC. Residues: CAVSGGGETQYF.

The chain employs TRBV5-1 and TRBJ2-3, with D unresolved. V was shortened by 2 bases and J by 2 bases, with 9 bases between the two germline ends. The germline V gene encodes CDR1 SGHRS and CDR2 YFSETQ. The CDR3 is 14 residues long. CDR3 coding DNA: TGCGCCAGCAGCTTTCAGGCGACCACAGATACGCAGTATTTT. Protein sequence: CASSFQATTDTQYF.

The chain recombines TRBV6-1 with TRBJ2-5; tentative D call: TRBD2 (6 bases). Between the trimmed V and J ends, which lost 1 base and 5 bases, there was a span of 8 bases. This CDR3 contains 13 residues. CDR1 is MNHNS and CDR2 is SASEGT in the germline V gene. The CDR3 is CASSEGGVETQYF. DNA for the CDR3: TGTGCCAGCAGTGAAGGCGGGGTGGAGACCCAGTACTTC.

The CDR3 DNA is TGTGCCAGTAGTACGGACCCTGGGGCCAACGTCCTGACTTTC. Protein product: CASSTDPGANVLTF. The chain combines TRBV19 with TRBJ2-6; D call uncertain. The CDR3 loop spans 14 amino acids. The V end lost 4 bases, the J end lost 2 bases, and 6 bases lay between the germline ends. Germline loops: CDR1 LNHDA, CDR2 SQIVND (reference sequence).

The chain joins TRBV18 to TRBJ2-6; D ambiguous. Germline-derived CDR1 and CDR2 are KGHSH and LQKENI. V was shortened by 8 bases and J by 2 bases, with 10 bases between the two germline ends. CDR3 size: 14 residues. CDR3 nucleotide sequence: TGTGCCAGCACCCTTACGACTGGGGCCAACGTCCTGACTTTC. It translates to CASTLTTGANVLTF. The full variable domain, its missing parts supplied by reference TRBV18 and TRBJ2-6, is NAGVMQNPRHLVRRRGQEARLRCSPMKGHSHVYWYRQLPEEGLKFMVYLQKENIIDESGMPKERFSAEFPKEGPSILRIQQVVRGDSAAYFCASTLTTGANVLTFGAGSRLTVL.

The chain joins TRBV5-4 to TRBJ2-1; 14 positions match TRBD2. J lost 8 bases, V lost 3 bases, and 7 bases had no gene match. This CDR3 comprises 16 residues. Germline CDR1 is SGHNT and CDR2 is YYREEE (reference sequence). CDR3 nucleotide sequence: TGTGCCAGCAGCTGGACCGGGACTAGCGGGAGTGATGAGCAGTTCTTC. Amino acid sequence: CASSWTGTSGSDEQFF.

V usage is TRBV5-1 and J usage is TRBJ1-1; 8 bases agree with TRBD1. The V gene's germline CDR1 is SGHRS and CDR2 YFSETQ. The V gene end was trimmed by 4 bases and the J gene end by 5 bases; junction bases not matched to a gene: 7. The CDR3 is 14 residues long. CDR3 nucleotides: TGCGCCAGCAGCCGAGGGACAGGAGGGACTGAAGCTTTCTTT. Translated, it gives CASSRGTGGTEAFF.

The chain links TRBV19 to TRBJ1-2, with 9 bases lining up with TRBD1. Trimming at V came to 7 bases and at J to 5 bases, leaving 8 bases not matched to a gene. Germline V CDR1 and CDR2: LNHDA, SQIVND (reference sequence). CDR3 length: 14 amino acids. The CDR3 sequence is CASTNTGGFYGYTF. The CDR3 DNA sequence: TGTGCCAGTACTAACACAGGGGGCTTTTATGGCTACACCTTC.

The chain recombines TRBV2 with TRBJ2-2; tentative D call: TRBD1 (6 bases). Germline CDR1 is SNHLY and CDR2 is FYNNEI. V was shortened by 4 bases and J by 5 bases, with 11 bases between the two germline ends. The CDR3 extends over 14 amino acids. The CDR3 region is CASSGSTGTGELFF. The CDR3 nucleotides read TGTGCCAGCAGTGGGTCAACAGGGACCGGGGAGCTGTTTTTT.

V is TRBV4-3 and J is TRBJ1-4; 9 bases match TRBD1. The length of the CDR3 is 16 residues. From germline, CDR1 is LGHNA and CDR2 YSLEER. V was pared by 4 bases and J by 1 base, with 4 bases of the junction left unmatched. Here the CDR3 reads CASSRTDRGTNEKLFF. CDR3 DNA sequence: TGCGCCAGCAGCCGTACGGACAGGGGAACTAATGAAAAACTGTTTTTT.

The chain is built from TRBV5-6 and TRBJ2-1, with a possible D match to TRBD1 (6 bases). Trimming took off 2 bases at V and 2 bases at J, with 8 bases between the two ends. Germline CDR1 reads SGHDT; CDR2 reads YYEEEE. This CDR3 has 14 amino acids. The CDR3 DNA reads TGTGCCAGCAGCTTTCGGACAGCCTACAATGAGCAGTTCTTC. Amino acids: CASSFRTAYNEQFF.

The V and J genes are TRBV29-1 and TRBJ2-7; TRBD1 might be the D (6 bases). Trimming took off 2 bases at V and 1 base at J, with 9 bases between the two ends. CDR3 length: 13 residues. Germline V lookup: CDR1 SQVTM, CDR2 ANQGSEA. The chain's CDR3 is CSVELQGSYEQYF. The CDR3 DNA follows: TGCAGCGTTGAACTGCAGGGGTCCTACGAGCAGTACTTC.

The rearrangement links TRBV20-1 to TRBJ2-7; TRBD1 agrees at 9 bases. This CDR3 is built from 14 residues. V was clipped by 3 bases and J by 6 bases; unmatched bases: 9. Germline CDR1 reads DFQATT; CDR2 reads SNEGSKA (reference sequence). The CDR3 bases are TGCAGTGCTAGCGCCCCCGGGACAGGGAGCGAGCAGTACTTC. Translation: CSASAPGTGSEQYF.

This chain uses TRBV6-5 with TRBJ2-5, with D perhaps TRBD1 (5 bases). CDR3 length: 14 amino acids. V dropped 0 bases and J dropped 5 bases, with 10 bases sitting between them. Germline loops: CDR1 MNHEY, CDR2 SVGAGI. The chain's CDR3 is CASSYSPRVETQYF. CDR3 bases: TGTGCCAGCAGTTACTCCCCCAGGGTTGAGACCCAGTACTTC.

The rearrangement uses TRBV7-8 and TRBJ1-2; D gene unclear. V was trimmed by 7 bases and J by 4 bases, leaving 16 bases between them. This CDR3 is built from 14 residues. Per germline, CDR1 SGHVS and CDR2 FQNEAQ. DNA for the CDR3: TGTGCCAGCATGCCCGGACGGGTGGGCTATGGCTACACCTTC. Its translation is CASMPGRVGYGYTF. Variable domain in full (rest from reference TRBV7-8 and TRBJ1-2): GAGVSQSPRYKVAKRGQDVALRCDPISGHVSLFWYQQALGQGPEFLTYFQNEAQLDKSGLPSDRFFAERPEGSVSTLKIQRTQQEDSAVYLCASMPGRVGYGYTFGSGTRLTVV.